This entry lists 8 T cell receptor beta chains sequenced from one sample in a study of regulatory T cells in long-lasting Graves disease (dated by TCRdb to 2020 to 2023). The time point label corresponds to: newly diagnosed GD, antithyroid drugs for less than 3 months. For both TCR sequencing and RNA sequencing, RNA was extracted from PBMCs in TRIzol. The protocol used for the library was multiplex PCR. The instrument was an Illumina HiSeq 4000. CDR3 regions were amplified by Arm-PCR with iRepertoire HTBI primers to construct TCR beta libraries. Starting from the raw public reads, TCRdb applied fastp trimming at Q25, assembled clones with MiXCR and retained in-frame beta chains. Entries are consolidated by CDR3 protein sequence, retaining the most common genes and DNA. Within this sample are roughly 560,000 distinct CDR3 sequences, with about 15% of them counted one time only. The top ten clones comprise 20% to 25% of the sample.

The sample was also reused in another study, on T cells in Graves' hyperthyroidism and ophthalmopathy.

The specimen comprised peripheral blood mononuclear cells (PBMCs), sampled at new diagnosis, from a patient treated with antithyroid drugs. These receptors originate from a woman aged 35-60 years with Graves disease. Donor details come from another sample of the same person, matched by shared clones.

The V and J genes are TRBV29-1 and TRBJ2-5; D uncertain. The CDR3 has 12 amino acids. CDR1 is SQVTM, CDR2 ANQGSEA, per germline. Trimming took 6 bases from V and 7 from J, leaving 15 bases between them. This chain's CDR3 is CSVRLLLGTQYF. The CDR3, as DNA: TGCAGCGTCCGTCTACTTTTGGGGACCCAGTACTTC. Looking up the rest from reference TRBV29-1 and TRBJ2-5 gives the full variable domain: SAVISQKPSRDICQRGTSLTIQCQVDSQVTMMFWYRQQPGQSLTLIATANQGSEATYESGFVIDKFPISRPNLTFSTLTVSNMSPEDSSIYLCSVRLLLGTQYFGPGTRLLVL.

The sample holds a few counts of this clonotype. The CDR3, as DNA: TGTGCCAGCAGCTTGGAGACGATTTCTTCCTACAATGAGCAGTTCTTC. It translates to CASSLETISSYNEQFF. V is TRBV5-6 and J is TRBJ2-1, with D unresolved. Trimming stripped 0 bases from V and 1 base from J, with 11 bases between. The germline gives CDR1 SGHDT, CDR2 YYEEEE. The CDR3 is 16 residues long. The whole variable domain, filled in from reference TRBV5-6 and TRBJ2-1, reads DAGVTQSPTHLIKTRGQQVTLRCSPKSGHDTVSWYQQALGQGPQFIFQYYEEEERQRGNFPDRFSGHQFPNYSSELNVNALLLGDSALYLCASSLETISSYNEQFFGPGTRLTVL.

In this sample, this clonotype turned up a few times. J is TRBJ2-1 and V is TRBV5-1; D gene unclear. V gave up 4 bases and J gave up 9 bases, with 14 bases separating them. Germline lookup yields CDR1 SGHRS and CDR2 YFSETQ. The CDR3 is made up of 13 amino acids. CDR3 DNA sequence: TGCGCCAGCAGCCCCGAACCTGCCGGTGAGCAGTTCTTC. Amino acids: CASSPEPAGEQFF.

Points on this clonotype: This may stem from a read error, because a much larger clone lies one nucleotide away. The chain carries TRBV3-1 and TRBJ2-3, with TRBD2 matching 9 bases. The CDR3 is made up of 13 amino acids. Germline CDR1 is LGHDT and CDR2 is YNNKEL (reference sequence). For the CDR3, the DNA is TGTGGCAGCAGCCAACTGGGGACTAGCCCCCAGTATTTT. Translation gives CGSSQLGTSPQYF.

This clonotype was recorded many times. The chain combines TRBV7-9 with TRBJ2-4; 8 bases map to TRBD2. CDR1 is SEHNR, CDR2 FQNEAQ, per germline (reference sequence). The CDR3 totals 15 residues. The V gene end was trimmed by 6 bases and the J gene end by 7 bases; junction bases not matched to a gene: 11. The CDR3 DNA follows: TGTGCCAGCAGTCCCCTCTCCGGGACTAGGAACATTCAGTACTTC. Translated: CASSPLSGTRNIQYF.

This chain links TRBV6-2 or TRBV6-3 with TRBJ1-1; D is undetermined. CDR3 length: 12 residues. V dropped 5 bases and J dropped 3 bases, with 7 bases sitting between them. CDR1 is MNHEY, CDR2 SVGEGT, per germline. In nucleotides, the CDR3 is TGTGCCAGCAGTGGACGGTACACTGAAGCTTTCTTT. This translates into CASSGRYTEAFF.

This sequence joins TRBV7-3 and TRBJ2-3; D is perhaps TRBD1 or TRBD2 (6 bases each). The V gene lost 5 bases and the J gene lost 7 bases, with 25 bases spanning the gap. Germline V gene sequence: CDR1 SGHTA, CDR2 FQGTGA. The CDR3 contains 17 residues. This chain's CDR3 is CASSPSLARGAVHTQYF. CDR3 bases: TGTGCCAGCAGCCCTTCCCTGGCAAGGGGGGCCGTACATACGCAGTATTTT.

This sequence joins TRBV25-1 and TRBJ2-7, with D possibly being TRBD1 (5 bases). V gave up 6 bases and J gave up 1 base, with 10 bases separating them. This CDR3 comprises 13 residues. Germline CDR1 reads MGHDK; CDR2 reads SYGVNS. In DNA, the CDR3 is TGTGCCAGCAGAGATCCAGGGTCCTACGAGCAGTACTTC. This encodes CASRDPGSYEQYF.